The clone carrying this TCR beta chain turned up a few times. Its cognate antigen is unknown. This entry is derived from a study of long-term antiretroviral therapy in people with HIV. General study points: Post-ART samples showed increased diversity that remained below transplant donor control levels. Pre-ART clonal expansion yielded clones that dominated the repertoire at all time points.

With survey level as its setting, the immunoSEQ assay was v3.0. Here immunoSEQ multiplex PCR was the method, and the copy in TCRdb shows in-frame clones only, minus some. The data contain some 14,000 clones, around 83% of them singletons. The CDR3 totals 16 residues. V was pared by 1 base and J by 0 bases, with 13 bases between. Going into DNA extraction, samples held 1-10 million cryopreserved PBMC. Sequencing was performed on unsorted PBMCs, taken 0.4 years after starting antiretroviral therapy. The V call is TRBV23-1, the J call TRBJ2-7; the D gene is possibly TRBD2 (5 bases). TRBV23-1 is recorded as an ORF, its role being uncertain. The receptor was derived from a man aged 30 to 39 with HIV. The CDR3 DNA is TGCGCCAGCAGTCAATTCAGGACTCCAGGCTCCTACGAGCAGTACTTC. It is translated as CASSQFRTPGSYEQYF.